Listed here is a single T cell receptor (beta chain). The record originates from a study of blood T cell repertoires in COVID-19. CDR1 SGDLS and CDR2 YYNGEE come from the germline V gene. Losses at the gene ends were 2 bases for V and 7 bases for J; bases not matched to a gene: 6. The CDR3 sequence is 16 residues long. Repertoires were generated with immunoSEQ multiplex PCR, while TCRdb's copy carries only in-frame clones and drops some. Of about 26,000 clones listed, around 83% are singletons. This TCR was sampled from a human donor in a cohort sampled during active COVID-19. Sequenced material: peripheral blood. The rearrangement joins TRBV9 to TRBJ2-2; the match to TRBD2 covers 12 bases. CDR3 protein: CASSVTSGGTGGELFF. The CDR3 region has the DNA TGTGCCAGCAGCGTGACTAGCGGGGGTACGGGCGGGGAGCTGTTTTTT.